The 9 T cell receptor beta chains given below trace back to one sample, sequenced in a study of T cell responses to AZD1222 COVID-19 vaccine. Clones were read by immunoSEQ multiplex PCR, and TCRdb kept only the in-frame ones, dropping some. The sample consists of 150,000 to 160,000 clones, about 92% of them appearing once. The sequencing here drew on peripheral blood, taken on day 0 of AZD1222 vaccination. These receptors originate from an adult in good health.

V is TRBV5-4 and J is TRBJ1-6, with 7 bases aligning to TRBD1. This CDR3 spans 13 amino acids. V trimming: 9 bases; J trimming: 6 bases; junction bases outside the gene matches: 6. Germline assignment: CDR1 SGHNT and CDR2 YYREEE (reference sequence). CDR3: CATKGAGNSPLHF. The CDR3 DNA is TGTGCCACCAAGGGGGCTGGTAATTCACCCCTCCACTTT.

J is TRBJ1-6 and V is TRBV5-4; no clear D. V was shortened by 4 bases and J by 7 bases, with 9 bases between the two germline ends. The length of the CDR3 is 13 residues. Germline V gene lookup returns CDR1 SGHNT and CDR2 YYREEE (reference sequence). The CDR3 reads CASSPAGNSPLHF. The CDR3 bases are TGTGCCAGCAGCCCGGCGGGGAATTCACCCCTCCACTTT.

The rearrangement joins TRBV6-5 to TRBJ1-3; D might be TRBD1 (6 bases). Trimming pared 6 bases from V and 7 bases from J, leaving 16 bases between. There are 14 residues in the CDR3. CDR1 and CDR2 (germline): MNHEY, SVGAGI. The CDR3 here is CASRSDIRGNTIYF. The CDR3 DNA sequence: TGTGCCAGCAGGTCGGACATCAGGGGCAACACCATATATTTT.

Details on this clone: A read error may account for a junction end that differs from germline. The CDR3 spells CASSLVGGLTGDEQFF. The DNA of the CDR3 is TGTGCCAGCAGTTTAGTAGGCGGACTTACTGGGGATGAGCAGTTCTTC. The rearrangement joins TRBV7-9 to TRBJ2-1; a weak D match, TRBD2 (5 bases). Germline lookup yields CDR1 SEHNR and CDR2 FQNEAQ (reference sequence). This CDR3 contains 16 residues.

The chain links TRBV6-5 to TRBJ1-1; D perhaps matches TRBD1 (6 bases). This CDR3 comprises 15 residues. The V end was cut by 7 bases, the J end by 4 bases, with 19 bases between. CDR1 and CDR2 from the germline V gene are MNHEY and SVGAGI. CDR3: CASTLDRSPPTEAFF. CDR3 sequence (DNA): TGTGCCAGCACTCTTGACAGGAGTCCACCCACTGAAGCTTTCTTT.

The chain recombines TRBV11-2 with TRBJ2-5, with D perhaps given as TRBD1 or TRBD2 (5 bases each). Germline V gene sequence: CDR1 SGHAT, CDR2 FQNNGV. CDR3 length: 14 amino acids. V lost 5 bases and J lost 0, with 10 bases in between. This chain's CDR3 is CASSTGRYQETQYF. For the CDR3, the DNA is TGTGCCAGCAGCACGGGGCGGTACCAAGAGACCCAGTACTTC.

The V call is TRBV10-3, the J call TRBJ2-1; 11 bases align to TRBD1. With V trimmed by 10 bases and J by 7 bases, 3 bases remained unmatched. Germline V gene sequence: CDR1 ENHRY, CDR2 SYGVKD. The CDR3 spans 12 residues. CDR3 DNA: TGTGCCACCGGGACAGGGGGGAATGAGCAGTTCTTC. Amino acids: CATGTGGNEQFF.

The chain joins TRBV2 to TRBJ2-3, with 9 bases lining up with TRBD1. V was pared by 10 bases and J by 4 bases, with 12 bases of the junction left unmatched. The germline gives CDR1 SNHLY, CDR2 FYNNEI. The CDR3 length is 15 residues. CDR3: CAIHGTGRQSDTQYF. The CDR3 region has the DNA TGTGCCATACACGGGACAGGGAGGCAGTCAGATACGCAGTATTTT.

This clone occurred once. The V and J genes are TRBV7-9 and TRBJ2-5; TRBD2 agrees at 8 bases. The CDR3 extends over 13 amino acids. In germline, CDR1 is SEHNR, CDR2 FQNEAQ (reference sequence). V lost 6 bases to trimming and J lost 2 bases; unmatched junction nucleotides: 2. The CDR3 DNA reads TGTGCCAGCAGATCTAGCGGGCAAGAGACCCAGTACTTC. Its translation: CASRSSGQETQYF.